This T cell receptor (beta chain) was found in a study of PD-1 blockade in mismatch repair-deficient tumors. Profiled with immunoSEQ multiplex PCR; TCRdb holds only in-frame clones, not every one. Seen here are 65,000 to 80,000 clones, 60% to 80% observed once, and the top ten hold roughly 5%. Germline CDR1 and CDR2: SGHAT and FQNNGV. This CDR3 region has 13 residues. The ends were cut back, 3 bases at V and 4 bases at J, with 9 bases in the middle. Points on this clone: Its antigen remains unidentified.

Study-level findings and limits: Tumor-resident clones, often absent from pretreatment blood, expanded after pembrolizumab and then contracted.

The TCR was taken from an adult with mismatch repair-deficient cancer. This chain joins TRBV11-2 and TRBJ2-5; D is ambiguous. The specimen was peripheral blood, collected 2 weeks after starting pembrolizumab. The CDR3 sequence: CASSFFFRETQYF. The CDR3 bases are TGTGCCAGCAGCTTTTTTTTCCGAGAGACCCAGTACTTC. Full variable domain (outside the CDR3, taken from reference TRBV11-2 and TRBJ2-5): EAGVAQSPRYKIIEKRQSVAFWCNPISGHATLYWYQQILGQGPKLLIQFQNNGVVDDSQLPKDRFSAERLKGVDSTLKIQPAKLEDSAVYLCASSFFFRETQYFGPGTRLLVL.